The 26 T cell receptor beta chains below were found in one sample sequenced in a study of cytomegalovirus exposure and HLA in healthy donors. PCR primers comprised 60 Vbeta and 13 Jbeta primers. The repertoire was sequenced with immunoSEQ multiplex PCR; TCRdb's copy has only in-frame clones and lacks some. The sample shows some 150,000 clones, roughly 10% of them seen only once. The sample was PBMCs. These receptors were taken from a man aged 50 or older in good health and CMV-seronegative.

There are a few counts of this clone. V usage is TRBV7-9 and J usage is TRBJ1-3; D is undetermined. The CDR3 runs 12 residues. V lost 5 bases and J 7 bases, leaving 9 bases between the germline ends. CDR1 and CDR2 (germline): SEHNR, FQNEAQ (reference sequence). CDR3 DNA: TGTGCCAGCAGCGCGTACGGGAACACCATATATTTT. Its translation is CASSAYGNTIYF.

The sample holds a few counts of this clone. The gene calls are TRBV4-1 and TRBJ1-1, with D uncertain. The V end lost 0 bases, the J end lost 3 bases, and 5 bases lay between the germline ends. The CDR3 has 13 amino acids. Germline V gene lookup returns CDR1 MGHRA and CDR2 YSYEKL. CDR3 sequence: CASSQERDTEAFF. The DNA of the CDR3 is TGCGCCAGCAGCCAAGAACGGGACACTGAAGCTTTCTTT.

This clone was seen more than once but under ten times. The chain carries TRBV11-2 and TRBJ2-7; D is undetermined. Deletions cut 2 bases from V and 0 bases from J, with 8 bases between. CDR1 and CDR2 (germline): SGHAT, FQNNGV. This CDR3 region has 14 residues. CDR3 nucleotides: TGTGCCAGCAGCTTAATGTACAACTCCTACGAGCAGTACTTC. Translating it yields CASSLMYNSYEQYF.

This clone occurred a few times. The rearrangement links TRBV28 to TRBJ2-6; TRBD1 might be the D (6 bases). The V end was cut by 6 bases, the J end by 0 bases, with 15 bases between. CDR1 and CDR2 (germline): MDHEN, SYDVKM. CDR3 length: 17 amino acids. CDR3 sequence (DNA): TGTGCCAGCAGCGCAGGTACAGGGTACTCTGGGGCCAACGTCCTGACTTTC. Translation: CASSAGTGYSGANVLTF.

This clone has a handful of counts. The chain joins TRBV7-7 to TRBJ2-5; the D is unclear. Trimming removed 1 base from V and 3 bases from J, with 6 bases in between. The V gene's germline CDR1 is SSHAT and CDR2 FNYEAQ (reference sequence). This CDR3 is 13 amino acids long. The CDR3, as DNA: TGTGCCAGCAGCTTAGACAGTGAAGAGACCCAGTACTTC. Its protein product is CASSLDSEETQYF.

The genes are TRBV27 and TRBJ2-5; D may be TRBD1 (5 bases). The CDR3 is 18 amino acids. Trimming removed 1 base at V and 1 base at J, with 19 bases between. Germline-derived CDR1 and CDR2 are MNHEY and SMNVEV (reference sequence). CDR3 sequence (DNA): TGTGCCAGCAGTTTATTCGGGTCTGGCAGGGCGTCCCAAGAGACCCAGTACTTC. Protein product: CASSLFGSGRASQETQYF.

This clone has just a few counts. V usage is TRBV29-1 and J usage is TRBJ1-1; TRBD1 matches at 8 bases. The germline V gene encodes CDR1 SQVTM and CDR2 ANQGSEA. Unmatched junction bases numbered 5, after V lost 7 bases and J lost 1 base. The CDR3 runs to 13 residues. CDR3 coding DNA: TGCAGCGGCCGACAGGGGACGAACACTGAAGCTTTCTTT. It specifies CSGRQGTNTEAFF.

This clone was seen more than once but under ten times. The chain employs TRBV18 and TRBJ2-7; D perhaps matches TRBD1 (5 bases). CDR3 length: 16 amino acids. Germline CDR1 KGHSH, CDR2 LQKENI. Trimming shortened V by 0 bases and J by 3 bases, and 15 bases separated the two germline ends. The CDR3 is CASSPPGSAGLYEQYF. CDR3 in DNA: TGTGCCAGCTCACCACCGGGGTCGGCAGGGCTCTACGAGCAGTACTTC.

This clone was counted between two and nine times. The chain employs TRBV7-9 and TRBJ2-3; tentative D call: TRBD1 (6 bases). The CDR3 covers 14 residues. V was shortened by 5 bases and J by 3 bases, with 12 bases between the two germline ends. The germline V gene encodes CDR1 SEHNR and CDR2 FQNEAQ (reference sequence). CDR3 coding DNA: TGTGCCAGCAGCCCGACCACAGGGACAGATACGCAGTATTTT. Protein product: CASSPTTGTDTQYF. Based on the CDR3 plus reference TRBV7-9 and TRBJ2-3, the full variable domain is DTGVSQNPRHKITKRGQNVTFRCDPISEHNRLYWYRQTLGQGPEFLTYFQNEAQLEKSRLLSDRFSAERPKGSFSTLEIQRTEQGDSAMYLCASSPTTGTDTQYFGPGTRLTVL.

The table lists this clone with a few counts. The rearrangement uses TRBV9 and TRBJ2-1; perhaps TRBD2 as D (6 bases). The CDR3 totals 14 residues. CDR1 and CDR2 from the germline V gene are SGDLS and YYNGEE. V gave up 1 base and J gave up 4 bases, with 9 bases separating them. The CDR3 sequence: CASSVRDSYNEQFF. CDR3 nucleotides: TGTGCCAGCAGCGTACGGGACTCGTACAATGAGCAGTTCTTC.

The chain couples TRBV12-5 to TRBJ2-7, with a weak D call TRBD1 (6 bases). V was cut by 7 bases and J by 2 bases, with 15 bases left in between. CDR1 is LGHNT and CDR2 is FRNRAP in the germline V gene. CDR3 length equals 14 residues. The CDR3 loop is CASAYEQGTYEQYF. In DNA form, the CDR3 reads TGTGCTAGTGCCTACGAACAGGGTACCTACGAGCAGTACTTC.

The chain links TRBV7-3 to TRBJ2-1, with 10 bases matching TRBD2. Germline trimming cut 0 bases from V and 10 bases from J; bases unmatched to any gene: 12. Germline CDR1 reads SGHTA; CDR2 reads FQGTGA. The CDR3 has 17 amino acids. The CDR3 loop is CASSLTASGGAQGEQFF. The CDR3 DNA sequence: TGTGCCAGCAGCTTAACCGCCAGCGGGGGGGCTCAGGGCGAGCAGTTCTTC.

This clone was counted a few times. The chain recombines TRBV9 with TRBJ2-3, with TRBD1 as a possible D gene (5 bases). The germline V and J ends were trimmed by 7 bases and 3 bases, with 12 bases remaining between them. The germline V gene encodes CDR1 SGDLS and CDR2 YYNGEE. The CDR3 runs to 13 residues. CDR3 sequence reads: CASSSGMTDTQYF. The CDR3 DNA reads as TGTGCCAGCTCATCAGGGATGACAGATACGCAGTATTTT.

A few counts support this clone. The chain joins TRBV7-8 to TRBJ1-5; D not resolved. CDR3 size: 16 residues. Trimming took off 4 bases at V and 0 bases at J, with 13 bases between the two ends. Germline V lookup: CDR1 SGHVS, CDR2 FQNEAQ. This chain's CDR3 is CASSSMSGYSNQPQHF. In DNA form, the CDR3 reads TGTGCCAGCAGCTCGATGTCAGGATATAGCAATCAGCCCCAGCATTTT.

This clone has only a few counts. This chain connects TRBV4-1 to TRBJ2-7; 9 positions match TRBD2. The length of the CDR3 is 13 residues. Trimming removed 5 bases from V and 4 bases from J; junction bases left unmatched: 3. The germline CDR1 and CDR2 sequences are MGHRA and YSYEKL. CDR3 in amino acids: CASSSGLAYEQYF. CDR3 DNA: TGCGCCAGCAGCTCGGGACTAGCTTACGAGCAGTACTTC.

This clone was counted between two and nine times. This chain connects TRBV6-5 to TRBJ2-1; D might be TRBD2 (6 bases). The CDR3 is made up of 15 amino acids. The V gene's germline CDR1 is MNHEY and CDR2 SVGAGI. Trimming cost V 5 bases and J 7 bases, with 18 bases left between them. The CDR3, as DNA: TGTGCCAGCAGTAGCCGTGGACCCGGGAGAAATGAGCAGTTCTTC. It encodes CASSSRGPGRNEQFF.

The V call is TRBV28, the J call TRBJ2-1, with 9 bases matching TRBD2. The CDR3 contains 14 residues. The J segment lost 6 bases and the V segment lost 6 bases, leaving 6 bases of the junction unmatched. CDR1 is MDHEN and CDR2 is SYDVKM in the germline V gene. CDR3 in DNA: TGTGCCAGCAGCCTTCCGGGACTAGCCAATGAGCAGTTCTTC. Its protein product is CASSLPGLANEQFF.

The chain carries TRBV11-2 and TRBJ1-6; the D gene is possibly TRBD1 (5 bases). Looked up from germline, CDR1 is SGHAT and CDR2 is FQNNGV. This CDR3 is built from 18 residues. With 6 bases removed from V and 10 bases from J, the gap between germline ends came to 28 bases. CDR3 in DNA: TGTGCCAGCAGGGGACGGCGGGACCACATTGAGGGCGGCTCACCCCTCCACTTT. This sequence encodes CASRGRRDHIEGGSPLHF.

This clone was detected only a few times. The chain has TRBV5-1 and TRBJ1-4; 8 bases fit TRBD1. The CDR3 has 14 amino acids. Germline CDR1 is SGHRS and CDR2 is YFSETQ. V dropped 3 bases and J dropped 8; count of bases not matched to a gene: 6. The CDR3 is CASSSGQGDEKLFF. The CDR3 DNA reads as TGCGCCAGCAGCTCCGGACAGGGTGACGAAAAACTGTTTTTT.

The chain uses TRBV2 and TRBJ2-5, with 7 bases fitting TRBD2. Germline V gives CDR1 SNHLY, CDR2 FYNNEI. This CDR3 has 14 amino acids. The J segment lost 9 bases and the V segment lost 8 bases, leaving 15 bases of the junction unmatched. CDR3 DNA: TGTGCCAGCGCGGCCGGGACTACCACGGGGCCCCAGTACTTC. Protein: CASAAGTTTGPQYF.

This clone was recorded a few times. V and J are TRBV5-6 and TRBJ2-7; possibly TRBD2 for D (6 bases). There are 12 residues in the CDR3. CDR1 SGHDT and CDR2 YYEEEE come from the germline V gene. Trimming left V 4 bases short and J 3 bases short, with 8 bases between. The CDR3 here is CASSGGRYEQYF. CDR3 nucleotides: TGTGCCAGCAGCGGAGGGCGCTACGAGCAGTACTTC.

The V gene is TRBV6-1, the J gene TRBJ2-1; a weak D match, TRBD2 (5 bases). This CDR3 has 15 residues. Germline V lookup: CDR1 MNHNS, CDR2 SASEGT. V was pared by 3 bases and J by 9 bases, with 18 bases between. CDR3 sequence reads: CASSEAVLSRGEQFF. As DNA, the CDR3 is TGTGCCAGCAGTGAGGCGGTCTTATCCCGGGGTGAGCAGTTCTTC.

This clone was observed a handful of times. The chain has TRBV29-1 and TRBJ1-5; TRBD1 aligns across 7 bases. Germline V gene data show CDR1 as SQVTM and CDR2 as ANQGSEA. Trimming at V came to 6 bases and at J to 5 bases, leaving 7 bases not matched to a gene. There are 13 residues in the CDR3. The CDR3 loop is CSVKTGTDQPQHF. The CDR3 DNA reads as TGCAGCGTCAAGACAGGGACAGATCAGCCCCAGCATTTT. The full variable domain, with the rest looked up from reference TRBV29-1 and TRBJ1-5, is SAVISQKPSRDICQRGTSLTIQCQVDSQVTMMFWYRQQPGQSLTLIATANQGSEATYESGFVIDKFPISRPNLTFSTLTVSNMSPEDSSIYLCSVKTGTDQPQHFGDGTRLSIL.

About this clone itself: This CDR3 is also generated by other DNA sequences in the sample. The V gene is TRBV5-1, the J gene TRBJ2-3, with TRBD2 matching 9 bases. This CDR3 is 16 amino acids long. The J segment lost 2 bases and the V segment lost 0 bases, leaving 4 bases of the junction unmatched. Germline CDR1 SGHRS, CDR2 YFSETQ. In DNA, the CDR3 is TGCGCCAGCAGCTTGGACAGCGGGGGGCCCACAGATACGCAGTATTTT. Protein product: CASSLDSGGPTDTQYF. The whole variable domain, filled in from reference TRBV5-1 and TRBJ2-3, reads KAGVTQTPRYLIKTRGQQVTLSCSPISGHRSVSWYQQTPGQGLQFLFEYFSETQRNKGNFPGRFSGRQFSNSRSEMNVSTLELGDSALYLCASSLDSGGPTDTQYFGPGTRLTVL.

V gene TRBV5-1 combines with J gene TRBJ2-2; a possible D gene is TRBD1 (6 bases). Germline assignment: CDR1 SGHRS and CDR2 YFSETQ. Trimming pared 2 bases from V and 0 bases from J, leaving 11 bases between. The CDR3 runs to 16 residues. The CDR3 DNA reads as TGCGCCAGCAGCTTATTGACAGGAACGAACACCGGGGAGCTGTTTTTT. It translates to CASSLLTGTNTGELFF.

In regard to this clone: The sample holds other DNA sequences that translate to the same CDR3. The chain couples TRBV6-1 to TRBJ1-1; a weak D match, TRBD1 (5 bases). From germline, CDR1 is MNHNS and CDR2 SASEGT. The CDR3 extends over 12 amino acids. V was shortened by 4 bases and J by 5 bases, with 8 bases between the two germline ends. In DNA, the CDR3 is TGTGCCAGCAGTGTAAGGGGAACTGAAGCTTTCTTT. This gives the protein CASSVRGTEAFF.